The present entry profiles one T cell receptor (beta chain) with its context. What it binds is unknown. This sample was included in a study of cytomegalovirus exposure and HLA in healthy donors. Study in general: In an earlier analysis, approximately 120 million unique TCR beta sequences were found from some 200 million T cells.

The junction had 9 bases not matched to a gene; V was cut back by 5 bases and J by 4 bases. This CDR3 is built from 15 residues. The germline CDR1 and CDR2 sequences are PRHDT and FYEKMQ (reference sequence). The PCR had 60 Vbeta and 13 Jbeta primers. Assay used: immunoSEQ multiplex PCR; TCRdb lists only in-frame clones, some missing. The data show about 200,000 clones, around 82% seen once. Findings and caveats of the study: Exclusion as indistinguishable affected some V segments, including TRBV6-2 and TRBV6-3. With DRB1 most and HLA-C fewest, TCR association rates differed between HLA loci in a later analysis. Solely CMV serostatus was available to characterize immune exposure.

Sequencing was carried out using PBMCs. The TCR sequence derives from a woman aged 25 to 39 in good health and CMV-seronegative. This rearrangement joins TRBV13 to TRBJ2-7; 9 bases agree with TRBD1. CDR3 DNA sequence: TGTGCCAGCAGCCCTACCGGGACAGGGAGATACGAGCAGTACTTC. It codes for CASSPTGTGRYEQYF.